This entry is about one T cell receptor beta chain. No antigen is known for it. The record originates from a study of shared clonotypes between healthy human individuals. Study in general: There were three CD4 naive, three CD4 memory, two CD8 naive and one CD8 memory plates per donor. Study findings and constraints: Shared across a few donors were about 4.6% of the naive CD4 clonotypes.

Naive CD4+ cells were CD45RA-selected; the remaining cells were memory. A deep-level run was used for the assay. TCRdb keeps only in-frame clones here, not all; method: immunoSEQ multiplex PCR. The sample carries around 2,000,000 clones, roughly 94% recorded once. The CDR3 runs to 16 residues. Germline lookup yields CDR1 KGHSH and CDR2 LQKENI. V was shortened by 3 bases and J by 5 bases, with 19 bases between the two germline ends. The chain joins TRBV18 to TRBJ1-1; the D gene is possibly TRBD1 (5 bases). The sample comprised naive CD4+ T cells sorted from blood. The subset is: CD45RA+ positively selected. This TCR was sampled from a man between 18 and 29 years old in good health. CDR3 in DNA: TGTGCCAGCTCACCTAGTCAGGAAGGCCGGGGGACTGAAGCTTTCTTT. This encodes CASSPSQEGRGTEAFF.